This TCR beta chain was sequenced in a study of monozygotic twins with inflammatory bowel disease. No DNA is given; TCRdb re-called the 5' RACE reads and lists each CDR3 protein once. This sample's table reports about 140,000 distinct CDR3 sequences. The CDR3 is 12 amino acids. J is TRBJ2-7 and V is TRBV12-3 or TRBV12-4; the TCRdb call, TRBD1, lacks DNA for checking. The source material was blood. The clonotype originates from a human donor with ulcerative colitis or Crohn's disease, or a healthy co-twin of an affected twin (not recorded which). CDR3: CATTGQADEQYF.